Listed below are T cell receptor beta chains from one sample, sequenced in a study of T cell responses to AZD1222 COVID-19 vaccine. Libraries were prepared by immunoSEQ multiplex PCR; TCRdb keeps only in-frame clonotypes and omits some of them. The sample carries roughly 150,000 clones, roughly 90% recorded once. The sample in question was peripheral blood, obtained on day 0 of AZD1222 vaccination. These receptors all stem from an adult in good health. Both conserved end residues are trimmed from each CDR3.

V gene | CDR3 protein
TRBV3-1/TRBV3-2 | ASSQTGSSPLH
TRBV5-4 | ASSLDTDTQY
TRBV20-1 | SQAEGQF
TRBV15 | ATSRGQGSGDQPQH
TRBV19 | ASSIKAEGSPLH
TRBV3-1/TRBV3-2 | ASSQSLRDRSDEAF
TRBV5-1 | ASSLRTGEVNEQF
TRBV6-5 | ASRDYTDYGYT
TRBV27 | ASSQRASWALGELF
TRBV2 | ASSVDTRPTQY
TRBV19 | ASSPRTGSEEQY
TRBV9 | ASSRSRQSAYNEQF
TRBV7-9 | ASSLGEWGYTEAF
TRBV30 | AWSVRQGVFTEAF
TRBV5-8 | ASSLSSAQETQY
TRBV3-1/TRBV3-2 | ASSQELRDRLQF
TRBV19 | ASSPYPGFYTDTQY
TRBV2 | ASSAPFGNQPQH
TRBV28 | ASSPKTYEQY
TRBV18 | ASSPPAGAGETQY
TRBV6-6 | ASSYSTSRGDQPQH
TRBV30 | AWSRANTEAF
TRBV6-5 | ASSYSGLADGYEQY
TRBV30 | AWSTDTNQPQH
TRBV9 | ASSALGARGDTQY
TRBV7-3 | ASSLRLQASGGGEQF
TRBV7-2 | ASSLMGGGNAPQH
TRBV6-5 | ASREGGVTYEQY
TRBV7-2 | ASSLDLWPGANQPQH
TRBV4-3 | ASSQDYGEGYT
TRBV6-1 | ASSEYDRAAAYGYT
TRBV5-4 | ASSLTGGGEKLF
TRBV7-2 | ASSLWPGGEKLF
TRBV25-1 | ASSSGDEQY
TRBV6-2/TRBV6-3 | ASSLIAGGLIVAGELF
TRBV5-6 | ASSLLSDIQY